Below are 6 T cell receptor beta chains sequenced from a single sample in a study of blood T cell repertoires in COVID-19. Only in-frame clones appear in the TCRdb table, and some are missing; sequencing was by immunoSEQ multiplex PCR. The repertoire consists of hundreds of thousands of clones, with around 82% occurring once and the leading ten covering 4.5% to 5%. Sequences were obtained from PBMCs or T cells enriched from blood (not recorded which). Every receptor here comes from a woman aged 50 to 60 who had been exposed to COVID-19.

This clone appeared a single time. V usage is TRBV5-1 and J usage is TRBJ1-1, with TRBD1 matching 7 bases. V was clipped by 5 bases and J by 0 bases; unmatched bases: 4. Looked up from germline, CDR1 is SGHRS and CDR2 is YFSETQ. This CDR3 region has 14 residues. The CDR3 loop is CASRDTGVNTEAFF. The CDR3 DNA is TGCGCCAGCAGGGATACAGGGGTGAACACTGAAGCTTTCTTT.

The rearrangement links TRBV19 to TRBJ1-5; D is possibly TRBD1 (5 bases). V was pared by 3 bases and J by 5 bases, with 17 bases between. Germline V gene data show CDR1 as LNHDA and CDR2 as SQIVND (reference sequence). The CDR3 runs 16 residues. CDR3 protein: CASSMGPWGADQPQHF. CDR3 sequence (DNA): TGTGCCAGTAGTATGGGTCCTTGGGGCGCGGATCAGCCCCAGCATTTT.

The CDR3 DNA sequence: TGTGCCAGCAGTGAACAGTCTTCAGATACGCAGTATTTT. It codes for CASSEQSSDTQYF. The chain couples TRBV25-1 to TRBJ2-3; the D is unclear. V dropped 2 bases and J dropped 4 bases, with 7 bases sitting between them. There are 13 residues in the CDR3. Germline V gene sequence: CDR1 MGHDK, CDR2 SYGVNS.

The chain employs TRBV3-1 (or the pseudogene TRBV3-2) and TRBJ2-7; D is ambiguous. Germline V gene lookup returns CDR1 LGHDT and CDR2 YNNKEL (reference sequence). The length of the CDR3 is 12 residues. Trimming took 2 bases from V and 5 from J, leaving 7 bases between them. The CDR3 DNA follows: TGTGCCAGCAGCCAACTTTCCGACGAGCAGTACTTC. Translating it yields CASSQLSDEQYF.

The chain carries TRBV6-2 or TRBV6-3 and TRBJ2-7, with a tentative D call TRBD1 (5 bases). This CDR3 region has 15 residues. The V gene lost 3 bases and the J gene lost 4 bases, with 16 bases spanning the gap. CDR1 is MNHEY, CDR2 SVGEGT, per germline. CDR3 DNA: TGTGCCAGCAGTTATGACAGCCACCCTTCATACGAGCAGTACTTC. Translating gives CASSYDSHPSYEQYF.

CDR3 residues: CASSLDGQGSGYTF. The CDR3 DNA follows: TGCGCCAGCAGCTTGGACGGACAGGGATCTGGCTACACCTTC. The chain links TRBV5-1 to TRBJ1-2; 8 bases are a match to TRBD1. The germline V gene has CDR1 SGHRS and CDR2 YFSETQ. V lost 0 bases and J lost 7; bases outside the gene matches: 5. CDR3 length: 14 residues.